These 2 T cell receptor beta chains originate from one sample sequenced in a study of blood T cell repertoires in COVID-19. This table comes from immunoSEQ multiplex PCR, and its TCRdb copy is limited to in-frame clones, with some not included. The sample yields 210,000 or so clones, almost 90% seen once. The sequencing sample was made of peripheral blood. These receptor sequences come from a man aged 45-65 years with acute or convalescent COVID-19.

The chain links TRBV27 to TRBJ2-1, with 7 bases fitting TRBD1. Germline CDR1 MNHEY, CDR2 SMNVEV (reference sequence). J gave up 6 bases and V 7 bases, and 15 bases lay outside the gene matches. The CDR3 runs to 16 residues. The CDR3 protein is CASTGLGTGERNEQFF. The CDR3 DNA is TGTGCCAGCACCGGCTTAGGAACAGGGGAACGCAATGAGCAGTTCTTC.

The chain joins TRBV9 to TRBJ2-3; 8 nucleotides line up with TRBD2. This CDR3 is 18 amino acids long. The V gene end was trimmed by 1 base and the J gene end by 5 bases; junction bases not matched to a gene: 15. Germline CDR1 reads SGDLS; CDR2 reads YYNGEE. CDR3: CASSVTLGVRGAGDTQYF. CDR3 coding DNA: TGTGCCAGCAGCGTAACCCTCGGTGTGCGGGGGGCTGGAGATACGCAGTATTTT.